This TCR beta chain is from a study of blood T cell repertoires in COVID-19. Study-wide background: COVID-19 samples from acute and convalescent phases originated in the United States, Italy and Spain. From T cells, B-cell-depleted T cells, or PBMCs came the material, which was cDNA or gDNA.

Original processing notes: Estimated nucleated cell counts came from reference gene primer amplification. Measured with immunoSEQ multiplex PCR; TCRdb has only the in-frame clones, and not every one. V and J calls and clone size are copied from that table; D and trimming were computed from the DNA. In the table there are some 170,000 clones, roughly 90% of which are singletons. Sequencing was performed on peripheral blood. The clonotype comes from a man in his fifties or sixties with active or convalescent COVID-19.

The CDR3 loop is CASTRTGRSSNQPQHF. The CDR3 coding sequence is TGTGCCAGCACCAGGACAGGACGGTCGAGCAATCAGCCCCAGCATTTT. J is TRBJ1-5 and V is TRBV28; 7 nucleotides match TRBD1. Germline V gene lookup returns CDR1 MDHEN and CDR2 SYDVKM. CDR3 length equals 16 residues. The J segment lost 1 base and the V segment lost 7 bases, leaving 10 bases of the junction unmatched.